This T cell receptor (beta chain) was captured in a study of CD8 T cells in Susac syndrome. This clonotype was seen once. The J segment lost 16 bases and the V segment lost 7 bases, leaving 12 bases of the junction unmatched. This CDR3 region has 12 residues. It was with random hexamers that roughly 0.45 to 1 ug RNA was reverse transcribed. TCRdb processed the immunoSEQ multiplex PCR reads anew with MiXCR; each CDR3 protein has one entry. Among 70,000 or so distinct CDR3 sequences listed, approximately 96% were seen once. The chain uses TRBV12-3 or TRBV12-4 and TRBJ2-1, with 8 bases that match TRBD2. Sequencing was carried out using CD8+ T cells from PBMCs. The receptor comes from a human donor with multiple sclerosis. The CDR3 protein is CASTLSGTRLFF. For the CDR3, the DNA is TGTGCCAGCACCCTCTCCGGGACTAGGCTATTCTTC.